This T cell receptor beta chain was identified during a study of T-cell reconstitution after alpha-beta-depleted transplantation in children. A library of TCRbeta sequences, prepared with unique molecular identifiers, was generated. MiXCR was run by TCRdb on the PCR reads, yielding one entry per CDR3 protein. The table lists about 360,000 distinct CDR3 sequences, 10% to 15% of them singletons. The CDR3 spans 16 residues. Trimming removed 6 bases from V and 0 bases from J, with 17 bases in between. Germline V gene data show CDR1 as SGHDT and CDR2 as YYEEEE. Ten or more counts support this clonotype. The conserved phenylalanine or tryptophan is not found at the CDR3 terminus, so this likely reflects a read error.

This receptor was identified in a human donor who donated a stem cell graft to a child with Fanconi anemia. Sequences were derived from PBMCs, sampled from the stem cell graft. The chain couples TRBV5-6 to TRBJ2-3, with D maybe TRBD2 (5 bases). The CDR3 bases are TGTGCCAGCACCCGGAACCCAGACTATAGCACAGATACGCAGTATTCT. It encodes CASTRNPDYSTDTQYS.